One and the same sample provided the 18 T cell receptor beta chains below, sequenced in a study of T cells expressing NK-cell markers (dated by TCRdb to about 2020). Libraries came from 5' RACE. These reads were obtained on an Illumina HiSeq 2000. The reads were reprocessed in TCRdb, with one entry per CDR3 protein sequence and no accompanying DNA. Per the sample table, the count is hundreds of thousands of distinct CDR3 sequences. The biggest ten clones account for 7.3% of the sample. The material sequenced was blood T cells: a sorted CD56 or NKG2C T cell subset, CD4+ or CD8+ T cells, or bulk PBMC T cells (not recorded which). All receptors derive from a woman between 18 and 69 years old in good health.

The chain uses TRBV27 and TRBJ2-2; TCRdb's D call of TRBD1 is untestable without DNA. CDR1 and CDR2 from the germline V gene are MNHEY and SMNVEV (reference sequence). This CDR3 spans 17 amino acids. CDR3 amino acids: CASSPRTGGPYTGELFF.

The rearrangement uses TRBV25-1 and TRBJ1-4. Germline V gene sequence: CDR1 MGHDK, CDR2 SYGVNS. CDR3 length: 14 residues. The CDR3 protein is CASSDMLPNEKLFF.

The V and J genes are TRBV28 and TRBJ2-7; the TCRdb call, TRBD1, lacks DNA for checking. The CDR3 has 16 amino acids. Germline V lookup: CDR1 MDHEN, CDR2 SYDVKM. This chain's CDR3 is CASSPPGGGLSYEQYF.

The CDR3: CATSENRDRAQPQHF. This chain links TRBV24-1 with TRBJ1-5; TCRdb's D call of TRBD1 is untestable without DNA. The CDR3 is made up of 15 amino acids. CDR1 KGHDR and CDR2 SFDVKD come from the germline V gene.

The rearrangement uses TRBV19 and TRBJ2-7; TCRdb picks TRBD1, but there is no DNA to check that call. This CDR3 region has 14 residues. Per germline, CDR1 LNHDA and CDR2 SQIVND (reference sequence). CDR3 sequence reads: CASSTGSYVYEQYF.

The CDR3 loop reads CSASPADFNEKLFF. The chain employs TRBV20-1 and TRBJ1-4; TCRdb outputs TRBD1, but without DNA this stays unchecked. CDR3 length: 14 amino acids. Germline-derived CDR1 and CDR2 are DFQATT and SNEGSKA (reference sequence).

The chain's CDR3 is CASSLEQVNTEAFF. The chain uses TRBV11-2 and TRBJ1-1; TCRdb calls TRBD1, which cannot be checked without DNA. From germline, CDR1 is SGHAT and CDR2 FQNNGV. This CDR3 comprises 14 residues. Variable domain in full (rest from reference TRBV11-2 and TRBJ1-1): EAGVAQSPRYKIIEKRQSVAFWCNPISGHATLYWYQQILGQGPKLLIQFQNNGVVDDSQLPKDRFSAERLKGVDSTLKIQPAKLEDSAVYLCASSLEQVNTEAFFGQGTRLTVV.

The chain is built from TRBV19 and TRBJ2-3; the D gene TCRdb calls, TRBD1, cannot be checked with no DNA. The CDR3 is 15 residues long. Germline CDR1 LNHDA, CDR2 SQIVND (reference sequence). This CDR3 reads CASRLWTGGADTQYF.

V is TRBV6-1 and J is TRBJ2-2. CDR1 is MNHNS and CDR2 is SASEGT in the germline V gene. This CDR3 contains 13 residues. CDR3 protein: CASSRRNTGELFF.

The chain has TRBV6-5 and TRBJ1-1; the D gene TCRdb calls, TRBD1, cannot be checked with no DNA. Germline values: CDR1 MNHEY, CDR2 SVGAGI. The CDR3 extends over 17 amino acids. CDR3 sequence reads: CASSYTQGSRVDTEAFF.

This sequence joins TRBV6-1 and TRBJ2-7; the TCRdb D gene call, TRBD1, has no DNA to confirm it. The CDR3 loop spans 17 amino acids. Germline lookup yields CDR1 MNHNS and CDR2 SASEGT. The CDR3 spells CASSPRTGASSSYEQYF.

This sequence joins TRBV7-3 and TRBJ1-1; the D gene TCRdb calls, TRBD1, cannot be checked with no DNA. Germline lookup yields CDR1 SGHTA and CDR2 FQGTGA. The CDR3 is made up of 13 amino acids. CDR3 sequence reads: CASSYGQDTEAFF.

V and J are TRBV5-4 and TRBJ2-1. Germline V gene lookup returns CDR1 SGHNT and CDR2 YYREEE (reference sequence). The CDR3 runs 13 residues. The CDR3 protein is CASSLGPENEQFF. Looking up the rest from reference TRBV5-4 and TRBJ2-1 gives the full variable domain: ETGVTQSPTHLIKTRGQQVTLRCSSQSGHNTVSWYQQALGQGPQFIFQYYREEENGRGNFPPRFSGLQFPNYSSELNVNALELDDSALYLCASSLGPENEQFFGPGTRLTVL.

The chain is built from TRBV4-1 and TRBJ2-2. CDR3 length: 13 residues. The germline V gene encodes CDR1 MGHRA and CDR2 YSYEKL. This chain's CDR3 is CASSQGFTGELFF.

The chain employs TRBV10-3 and TRBJ1-1. The CDR3 runs 13 residues. Germline V gives CDR1 ENHRY, CDR2 SYGVKD. CDR3 loop: CAISEAAATEAFF.

This rearrangement joins TRBV6-1 to TRBJ2-7; without DNA, the TCRdb call of TRBD2 cannot be checked. Germline-derived CDR1 and CDR2 are MNHNS and SASEGT. The CDR3 spans 13 residues. The CDR3 sequence is CASTKRGSDEQYF.

The chain has TRBV3-1 and TRBJ2-2. The CDR3 has 14 amino acids. CDR1 is LGHDT and CDR2 is YNNKEL in the germline V gene (reference sequence). The CDR3 reads CASSRADWAGELFF. The variable domain in full, completed from reference TRBV3-1 and TRBJ2-2, reads DTAVSQTPKYLVTQMGNDKSIKCEQNLGHDTMYWYKQDSKKFLKIMFSYNNKELIINETVPNRFSPKSPDKAHLNLHINSLELGDSAVYFCASSRADWAGELFFGEGSRLTVL.

V gene TRBV29-1 combines with J gene TRBJ2-2. CDR1 is SQVTM, CDR2 ANQGSEA, per germline. The CDR3 loop spans 15 amino acids. Here the CDR3 reads CSVEDASKRTGELFF.